A selection of T cell receptor beta chains follows, all from one sample in a study of blood T cell repertoires in COVID-19. TCRdb's table, derived via immunoSEQ multiplex PCR, lists solely in-frame clones and lacks some. The table shows 84,000 or so clones, with over 70% occurring only once. Sequencing used peripheral blood. The receptors here all came from a woman aged 40 to 49 with active or convalescent COVID-19. Both conserved end residues are part of each CDR3. A D gene is named only where the DNA matches it firmly. Some rows have no size entry. The others give once, few or many, or a class for an expanded clone.

j_gene: TRBJ2-7; d_gene: TRBD1; v_gene: TRBV9; abundance: few; CDR3nt: TGTGCCAGCAGCTCGGACCCGGGACAGGGGGCGTACGAGCAGTACTTC; CDR3aa: CASSSDPGQGAYEQYF
j_gene: TRBJ2-7; d_gene: TRBD1; v_gene: TRBV4-1; abundance: -; CDR3nt: TGCGCCAGCAGCCCCAGGACAGGGTGGTCTTACGAGCAGTACTTC; CDR3aa: CASSPRTGWSYEQYF
j_gene: TRBJ2-7; d_gene: -; v_gene: TRBV11-1; abundance: -; CDR3nt: TGTGCCAGCAGCTCCAAAAACAGGCCCTACGAGCAGTACTTC; CDR3aa: CASSSKNRPYEQYF
j_gene: TRBJ1-1; d_gene: -; v_gene: TRBV7-3; abundance: -; CDR3nt: TGTGCCAGCAGCTCCCCCTCGTGGGGGCACAACACTGAAGCTTTCTTT; CDR3aa: CASSSPSWGHNTEAFF
j_gene: TRBJ1-2; d_gene: -; v_gene: TRBV10-3; abundance: -; CDR3nt: TGTGCCATCAGTGAGTCTATGAGAGGGAACTATGGCTACACCTTC; CDR3aa: CAISESMRGNYGYTF
j_gene: TRBJ1-5; d_gene: -; v_gene: TRBV28; abundance: -; CDR3nt: TGTGCCACCACGGGTTATTATAGCAATCAGCCCCAGCATTTT; CDR3aa: CATTGYYSNQPQHF
j_gene: TRBJ2-1; d_gene: -; v_gene: TRBV12-3/TRBV12-4; abundance: -; CDR3nt: TGTGCCAGCAGTTTCGGCGGGCGTGAGCAGTTCTTC; CDR3aa: CASSFGGREQFF
j_gene: TRBJ1-1; d_gene: -; v_gene: TRBV15; abundance: -; CDR3nt: TGTGCCACCAGCATCTGGGGGGGCACTGAAGCTTTCTTT; CDR3aa: CATSIWGGTEAFF
j_gene: TRBJ2-3; d_gene: -; v_gene: TRBV7-3; abundance: -; CDR3nt: TGTGCCAGCAGCCAGGACAGTAGCACAGATACGCAGTATTTT; CDR3aa: CASSQDSSTDTQYF
j_gene: TRBJ2-7; d_gene: TRBD1; v_gene: TRBV18; abundance: -; CDR3nt: TGTGCCAGCTCACCACGGGACAGCTACGAGCAGTACTTC; CDR3aa: CASSPRDSYEQYF
j_gene: TRBJ2-2; d_gene: -; v_gene: TRBV4-1; abundance: -; CDR3nt: TGCGCCAGCACCCCGAGAAGCCAGGCGCCGAACACCGGGGAGCTGTTTTTT; CDR3aa: CASTPRSQAPNTGELFF
j_gene: TRBJ2-7; d_gene: -; v_gene: TRBV2; abundance: -; CDR3nt: TGTGCCAGCAGGTTCATAGCCTACGAGCAGTACTTC; CDR3aa: CASRFIAYEQYF
j_gene: TRBJ2-5; d_gene: -; v_gene: TRBV20-1; abundance: -; CDR3nt: TGCAGTGCCACTAGAGAGACCCAGTACTTC; CDR3aa: CSATRETQYF
j_gene: TRBJ2-1; d_gene: TRBD2; v_gene: TRBV9; abundance: -; CDR3nt: TGTGCCAGCAGCAACCGTCGTGGGACTAGCGGGGTAGGCAATGAGCAGTTCTTC; CDR3aa: CASSNRRGTSGVGNEQFF
j_gene: TRBJ1-4; d_gene: -; v_gene: TRBV5-6; abundance: -; CDR3nt: TGTGCCAGCAGCTTGGCCGGGACTGTTCAAAAACTGTTTTTT; CDR3aa: CASSLAGTVQKLFF
j_gene: TRBJ1-2; d_gene: TRBD1; v_gene: TRBV18; abundance: -; CDR3nt: TGTGCCAGCTCACCCGACAGGGCCTATGGCTACACCTTC; CDR3aa: CASSPDRAYGYTF
j_gene: TRBJ2-5; d_gene: TRBD2; v_gene: TRBV7-3; abundance: -; CDR3nt: TGTGCCAGCAGCCCCGGGGGGGGATTAGAGACCCAGTACTTC; CDR3aa: CASSPGGGLETQYF
j_gene: TRBJ2-5; d_gene: TRBD1; v_gene: TRBV29-1; abundance: -; CDR3nt: TGCAGCGTTGGGCGCGTTGGCGGGACAGGGTTTCAAGAGACCCAGTACTTC; CDR3aa: CSVGRVGGTGFQETQYF
j_gene: TRBJ2-7; d_gene: -; v_gene: TRBV27; abundance: many; CDR3nt: TGTGCCAGCCGAAAGAGTCGGGAGAGATCCTACGAGCAGTACTTC; CDR3aa: CASRKSRERSYEQYF
j_gene: TRBJ2-2; d_gene: -; v_gene: TRBV4-2; abundance: few; CDR3nt: TGTGCCAGCAGCCAAGATTGGACAGCCACCGGGGAGCTGTTTTTT; CDR3aa: CASSQDWTATGELFF
j_gene: TRBJ1-5; d_gene: -; v_gene: TRBV5-6; abundance: -; CDR3nt: TGTGCCAGCAGCTTCCTAGGATATAGCAATCAGCCCCAGCATTTT; CDR3aa: CASSFLGYSNQPQHF
j_gene: TRBJ1-2; d_gene: TRBD1; v_gene: TRBV20-1; abundance: -; CDR3nt: TGCAGTGCTAGTCCACCCGGAGGGGGACAGGACTATGGCTACACCTTC; CDR3aa: CSASPPGGGQDYGYTF
j_gene: TRBJ1-1; d_gene: -; v_gene: TRBV6-2/TRBV6-3; abundance: -; CDR3nt: TGTGCCAGCAGTTACCTCAGGAACACTGAAGCTTTCTTT; CDR3aa: CASSYLRNTEAFF
j_gene: TRBJ1-1; d_gene: -; v_gene: TRBV5-6; abundance: -; CDR3nt: TGTGCCAGCAGCCATCGAGGGGAAGCTTTCTTT; CDR3aa: CASSHRGEAFF
j_gene: TRBJ1-2; d_gene: -; v_gene: TRBV5-3; abundance: -; CDR3nt: TGTGCCAGAATCCAGGTTCGCTCCTATGGCTACACCTTC; CDR3aa: CARIQVRSYGYTF
j_gene: TRBJ1-5; d_gene: TRBD1; v_gene: TRBV28; abundance: -; CDR3nt: TGTGCCAGCAGTTCAGGGGGCTGGGGGCAGCCCCAGCATTTT; CDR3aa: CASSSGGWGQPQHF
j_gene: TRBJ2-1; d_gene: TRBD2; v_gene: TRBV7-3; abundance: -; CDR3nt: TGTGCCAGCAGCTTAACGACTAGCGGGAGCAATGAGCAGTTCTTC; CDR3aa: CASSLTTSGSNEQFF
j_gene: TRBJ2-5; d_gene: TRBD2; v_gene: TRBV7-6; abundance: -; CDR3nt: TGTGCCAGCAGCTTAGAGGGTAGCGGGAGTTCGAAGACCCAGTACTTC; CDR3aa: CASSLEGSGSSKTQYF
j_gene: TRBJ2-2; d_gene: -; v_gene: TRBV6-5; abundance: -; CDR3nt: TGTGCCAGCAGCCCGGGGAACACCGGGGAGCTGTTTTTT; CDR3aa: CASSPGNTGELFF
j_gene: TRBJ2-7; d_gene: -; v_gene: TRBV7-3; abundance: -; CDR3nt: TGTGCCAGCAGCTTAGGAGGGGTCAGATACGAGCAGTACTTC; CDR3aa: CASSLGGVRYEQYF
j_gene: TRBJ2-2; d_gene: TRBD2; v_gene: TRBV5-8; abundance: -; CDR3nt: TGTGCCAGCAGCCCCCGACTAGCGTTGTACGGGGAGCTGTTTTTT; CDR3aa: CASSPRLALYGELFF
j_gene: TRBJ2-5; d_gene: -; v_gene: TRBV7-2; abundance: -; CDR3nt: TGTGCCAGCAAATTTCAGGGGGGAGAGACCCAGTACTTC; CDR3aa: CASKFQGGETQYF
j_gene: TRBJ2-3; d_gene: -; v_gene: TRBV5-6; abundance: -; CDR3nt: TGTGCCAGCAGCTTGTTCCAGGAGGGCAATACGCAGTATTTT; CDR3aa: CASSLFQEGNTQYF
j_gene: TRBJ2-1; d_gene: -; v_gene: TRBV3-1/TRBV3-2; abundance: -; CDR3nt: TGTGCCAGCAGCCCTCTATTAGCCTACAATGAGCAGTTCTTC; CDR3aa: CASSPLLAYNEQFF
j_gene: TRBJ2-7; d_gene: TRBD2; v_gene: TRBV4-1; abundance: -; CDR3nt: TGCGCCAGCAGCCAAGGGACTAGCAGCGCCTACGAGCAGTACTTC; CDR3aa: CASSQGTSSAYEQYF
j_gene: TRBJ1-1; d_gene: -; v_gene: TRBV6-5; abundance: -; CDR3nt: TGTGCCAGCAGTTACTCGATGCAGGGAAGGACTGAAGCTTTCTTT; CDR3aa: CASSYSMQGRTEAFF
j_gene: TRBJ2-1; d_gene: -; v_gene: TRBV19; abundance: -; CDR3nt: TGTGCCAGTAGTATACAGGGGAACGGCTACAATGAGCAGTTCTTC; CDR3aa: CASSIQGNGYNEQFF
j_gene: TRBJ1-5; d_gene: -; v_gene: TRBV7-6; abundance: -; CDR3nt: TGTGCCAGCAGCGCCCCCCAGGCCTATTTCAATCAGCCCCAGCATTTT; CDR3aa: CASSAPQAYFNQPQHF
j_gene: TRBJ1-2; d_gene: -; v_gene: TRBV28; abundance: -; CDR3nt: TGTGCCAGCACTCGGCAGGTGGGTAGCTATGGCTACACCTTC; CDR3aa: CASTRQVGSYGYTF
j_gene: TRBJ2-3; d_gene: -; v_gene: TRBV6-1; abundance: -; CDR3nt: TGTGCCAGCAGTGAACTTCGTGGGAGGTTCCCCACAGATACGCAGTATTTT; CDR3aa: CASSELRGRFPTDTQYF
j_gene: TRBJ1-2; d_gene: -; v_gene: TRBV4-1; abundance: -; CDR3nt: TGCGCCAGCAGCCAACGTACTAACTATGGCTACACCTTC; CDR3aa: CASSQRTNYGYTF
j_gene: TRBJ2-5; d_gene: TRBD2; v_gene: TRBV9; abundance: -; CDR3nt: TGTGCCAGCAGCGTAGAGCTAGCGGCCCCCGTGGAGACCCAGTACTTC; CDR3aa: CASSVELAAPVETQYF
j_gene: TRBJ1-1; d_gene: -; v_gene: TRBV19; abundance: -; CDR3nt: TGTGCCAGTAGTATAACCCGGGACAAGAACACTGAAGCTTTCTTT; CDR3aa: CASSITRDKNTEAFF
j_gene: TRBJ2-7; d_gene: -; v_gene: TRBV28; abundance: -; CDR3nt: TGTGCCAGCAGTAGAGACAGCGCCTCCTACGAGCAGTACTTC; CDR3aa: CASSRDSASYEQYF
j_gene: TRBJ2-5; d_gene: TRBD2; v_gene: TRBV7-6; abundance: -; CDR3nt: TGTGCCAGCAGCTTATATCTAGCGGGAGCGGGGGAGACCCAGTACTTC; CDR3aa: CASSLYLAGAGETQYF
j_gene: TRBJ2-1; d_gene: TRBD1; v_gene: TRBV24-1; abundance: -; CDR3nt: TGTGCCACCAGTGCAGGGGGTGAGCAGTTCTTC; CDR3aa: CATSAGGEQFF
j_gene: TRBJ2-5; d_gene: -; v_gene: TRBV11-3; abundance: -; CDR3nt: TGTGCCAGCAGCTTCTATCGGACTATCCAAGAGACCCAGTACTTC; CDR3aa: CASSFYRTIQETQYF
j_gene: TRBJ2-1; d_gene: -; v_gene: TRBV24-1; abundance: once; CDR3nt: TGTGCCACCAGCCCCAAGAGCGGTGAGCAGTTCTTC; CDR3aa: CATSPKSGEQFF
j_gene: TRBJ1-2; d_gene: TRBD1; v_gene: TRBV12-3/TRBV12-4; abundance: -; CDR3nt: TGTGCCAGCAGCGGACAGGATAACTATGGCTACACCTTC; CDR3aa: CASSGQDNYGYTF
j_gene: TRBJ2-6; d_gene: -; v_gene: TRBV7-2; abundance: -; CDR3nt: TGTGCCAGCAGCTTAGTTGCAGCTGGGGCCAACGTCCTGACTTTC; CDR3aa: CASSLVAAGANVLTF
j_gene: TRBJ2-3; d_gene: TRBD1; v_gene: TRBV5-6; abundance: once; CDR3nt: TGTGCCAGCAGCTTGGAACCACAGGGGACCACAGATACGCAGTATTTT; CDR3aa: CASSLEPQGTTDTQYF
j_gene: TRBJ2-5; d_gene: -; v_gene: TRBV6-5; abundance: -; CDR3nt: TGTGCCAGCTACGGTACGTCTCAAGAGACCCAGTACTTC; CDR3aa: CASYGTSQETQYF
j_gene: TRBJ1-2; d_gene: -; v_gene: TRBV6-5; abundance: few; CDR3nt: TGTGCCAGCAGCCAAGGGGACACCAACTATGGCTACACCTTC; CDR3aa: CASSQGDTNYGYTF